This entry lists 10 T cell receptor beta chains sequenced from one sample in a study of shared T cell receptors in the human thymus. Repertoires were generated with immunoSEQ multiplex PCR, while TCRdb's copy carries only in-frame clones and drops some. The sample has approximately 580,000 clones; about four fifths are singletons. The sample was also linked to a second study, of human thymus T cells.

The sequenced material came from thymocytes. These receptors originate from a boy younger than two with a congenital heart defect.

The chain couples TRBV6-1 to TRBJ1-1, with 10 bases lining up with TRBD1. Germline CDR1 and CDR2: MNHNS and SASEGT. The CDR3 totals 15 residues. Germline trimming cut 6 bases from V and 5 bases from J; bases unmatched to any gene: 9. The CDR3 loop reads CASREEDRGKTEAFF. The CDR3 bases are TGTGCCAGCAGAGAGGAGGACAGGGGGAAGACTGAAGCTTTCTTT.

CDR3 loop: CASSHPSGIGEQYF. The CDR3 coding sequence is TGTGCCAGCAGTCACCCTAGCGGGATCGGGGAGCAGTACTTC. This chain links TRBV6-5 with TRBJ2-7; 9 bases are shared with TRBD2. The V and J ends lost 5 bases and 7 bases, in that order; junction bases with no gene match: 9. The CDR3 covers 14 residues. Germline CDR1 is MNHEY and CDR2 is SVGAGI.

The rearrangement joins TRBV20-1 to TRBJ2-1; TRBD2 is a possible D gene (6 bases). Germline values: CDR1 DFQATT, CDR2 SNEGSKA (reference sequence). This CDR3 has 11 residues. Trimming cost V 5 bases and J 9 bases, with 11 bases left between them. The CDR3 is CSALTRGEQFF. CDR3 bases: TGCAGTGCTTTGACTAGGGGTGAGCAGTTCTTC.

V usage is TRBV7-8 and J usage is TRBJ1-2; 8 bases line up with TRBD1. The CDR3 contains 16 residues. V trimming: 0 bases; J trimming: 1 base; junction bases outside the gene matches: 4. Germline-derived CDR1 and CDR2 are SGHVS and FQNEAQ. CDR3: CASSLATGGNNYGYTF. The CDR3, as DNA: TGTGCCAGCAGCTTAGCCACAGGGGGGAATAACTATGGCTACACCTTC.

The V gene is TRBV7-2, the J gene TRBJ2-7; D is unclear. This CDR3 comprises 13 residues. Trimming removed 5 bases from V and 3 bases from J, with 11 bases in between. The germline CDR1 and CDR2 sequences are SGHTA and FQGNSA. The chain's CDR3 is CASSPFTDYEQYF. The CDR3 DNA is TGTGCCAGCAGCCCTTTTACTGACTACGAGCAGTACTTC.

The rearrangement joins TRBV4-2 to TRBJ2-7, with 8 bases fitting TRBD1. The CDR3 is 15 residues long. Trimming cost V 1 base and J 2 bases; bases outside gene matches: 4. The germline gives CDR1 LGHNA, CDR2 YNFKEQ. CDR3 amino acids: CASSQATGVAYEQYF. CDR3 in DNA: TGTGCCAGCAGCCAAGCGACAGGGGTCGCCTACGAGCAGTACTTC.

CDR3 sequence reads: CASSLRVTGELFF. CDR3 DNA: TGTGCCAGCAGTTTACGGGTCACCGGGGAGCTGTTTTTT. The V gene is TRBV27, the J gene TRBJ2-2; no clear D gene. Germline-derived CDR1 and CDR2 are MNHEY and SMNVEV (reference sequence). This CDR3 is built from 13 residues. Trimming shortened V by 2 bases and J by 4 bases, and 5 bases separated the two germline ends.

The CDR3 reads CASSRTANYGYTF. CDR3 coding DNA: TGCGCCAGCAGCAGGACAGCTAACTATGGCTACACCTTC. The chain recombines TRBV5-1 with TRBJ1-2; maybe TRBD1 (6 bases). The CDR3 spans 13 residues. With 4 bases removed from V and 0 bases from J, the gap between germline ends came to 7 bases. The germline CDR1 and CDR2 sequences are SGHRS and YFSETQ.

This sequence joins TRBV27 and TRBJ2-7; TRBD1 matches 10 bases. The V gene's germline CDR1 is MNHEY and CDR2 SMNVEV (reference sequence). The trim removed 6 bases at V and 5 bases at J, leaving 7 bases unmatched. The CDR3 spans 14 residues. The CDR3 here is CASSPDRGSHEQYF. The CDR3 nucleotides read TGTGCCAGCAGCCCGGACAGGGGGTCTCACGAGCAGTACTTC.

The chain carries TRBV2 and TRBJ2-5, with D perhaps matching TRBD2 (6 bases). The V gene's germline CDR1 is SNHLY and CDR2 FYNNEI. CDR3 size: 12 residues. Trimming pared 10 bases from V and 4 bases from J, leaving 13 bases between. CDR3 region: CANLGGRETQYF. Written as DNA, the CDR3 is TGTGCCAACCTGGGGGGAAGAGAGACCCAGTACTTC.